The source of this T cell receptor beta chain is a study of beta chain features in type 1 diabetes. Study-wide findings and caveats: Naive, central memory and Treg TCRB repertoires appeared more alike in patients than in healthy donors.

V gave up 5 bases and J gave up 4 bases, with 16 bases separating them. CDR3 length: 15 amino acids. CDR1 and CDR2 from the germline V gene are SGDLS and YYNGEE. This clone was found a few times. Its antigen is as yet unknown. Blood was collected once per donor into heparin, averaging approximately 110 mL. Each of the sorted populations had a purity greater than 95%. Sequenced material consisted of expressed TCRB transcripts (all of the isolated RNA was reverse transcribed). Some 4 million reads were obtained on average from naive, central memory and regulatory T cell samples. Here immunoSEQ multiplex PCR was the method, and the copy in TCRdb shows in-frame clones only, minus some. This table has about 210,000 clones, approximately 11% appearing once.

This chain connects TRBV9 to TRBJ2-1; D may be TRBD2 (6 bases). Sequencing used central memory CD4+ T cells from blood. This receptor was taken from a man aged 18 to 29 in good health. CDR3 residues: CASSVTGDQYNEQFF. The CDR3 bases are TGTGCCAGCAGTGTCACGGGGGATCAATACAATGAGCAGTTCTTC.